This T cell receptor (beta chain) was profiled in a study of PD-1 blockade in classical Hodgkin lymphoma. Study-wide background: Nivolumab dosed at 3 mg/kg went to patients intravenously every 2 weeks.

With respect to this clone: Antigen unknown.

Study results and limitations: There was a significant rise in CD4+ TCR diversity by C4D1, with no such rise for CD8+. What caused the repertoire differences, perhaps disease activity or prior therapy, remains undefined. Individuals initiating nivolumab under 1 year after ASCT were excluded.

Clones were read by immunoSEQ multiplex PCR, and TCRdb kept only the in-frame ones, dropping some. In the table there are approximately 41,000 clones, just under 80% of which are singletons. Trimming stripped 4 bases from V and 1 base from J, with 10 bases between. Germline CDR1 and CDR2: SGHRS and YFSETQ. The CDR3 runs 14 residues. With no exception, relapse followed autologous stem cell transplantation in all patients, and brentuximab vedotin exposure varied. The sample consisted of peripheral blood mononuclear cells (PBMCs), taken at baseline. This sequence was found in a human donor with classical Hodgkin lymphoma. V and J are TRBV5-1 and TRBJ2-3; D remains unclear. The CDR3 nucleotides are TGCGCCAGCAGCCAAGGACCAGGCACAGATACGCAGTATTTT. It encodes CASSQGPGTDTQYF. Full variable domain (missing parts from reference TRBV5-1 and TRBJ2-3): KAGVTQTPRYLIKTRGQQVTLSCSPISGHRSVSWYQQTPGQGLQFLFEYFSETQRNKGNFPGRFSGRQFSNSRSEMNVSTLELGDSALYLCASSQGPGTDTQYFGPGTRLTVL.